This paragraph covers one TCR beta chain sequence. What it recognizes is unknown. The source of the sample is a study of cytomegalovirus exposure and HLA in healthy donors. Study-level results: TCR beta chains numbering 150 to 200 were designated cytomegalovirus-associated. Judged likely to be a sequencing artifact was a cluster of highly shared sequence variants.

V lost 3 bases, J lost 4 bases, and 17 bases lay in between. This CDR3 comprises 16 residues. CDR1 and CDR2 from the germline V gene are SGHTS and YDEGEE. Both 60 Vbeta primers and 13 Jbeta primers went into the PCR. Assay: immunoSEQ multiplex PCR; the TCRdb copy retains only in-frame clones and omits some. The repertoire table contains 75,000 to 95,000 clones. The sequence was obtained from a girl aged 10 to 17 in good health and CMV-seropositive. The chain uses TRBV5-8 and TRBJ2-1; possible D gene TRBD1, 6 bases. Sequencing was carried out using PBMCs. This CDR3 is CASSSRTTGLYNEQFF. The CDR3 region has the DNA TGTGCCAGCAGCTCGCGCACCACAGGGTTATACAATGAGCAGTTCTTC.